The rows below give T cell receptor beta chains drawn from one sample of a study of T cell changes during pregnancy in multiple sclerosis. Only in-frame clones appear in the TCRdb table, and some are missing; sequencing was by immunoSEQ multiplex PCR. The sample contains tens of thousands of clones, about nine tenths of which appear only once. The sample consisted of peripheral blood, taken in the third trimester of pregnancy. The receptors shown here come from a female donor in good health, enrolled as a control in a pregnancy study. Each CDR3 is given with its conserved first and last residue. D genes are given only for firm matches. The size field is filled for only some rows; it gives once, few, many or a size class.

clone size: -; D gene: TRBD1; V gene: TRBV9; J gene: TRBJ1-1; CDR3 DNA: TGTGCCAGCAGCGCGGACAGGGGAGAGAGAAGCACTGAAGCTTTCTTT; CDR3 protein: CASSADRGERSTEAFF
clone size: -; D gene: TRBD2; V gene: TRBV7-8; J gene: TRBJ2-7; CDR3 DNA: TGTGCCAGCAGTTTTAGCGGGAGGGCCCCGGACGAGCAGTACTTC; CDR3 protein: CASSFSGRAPDEQYF
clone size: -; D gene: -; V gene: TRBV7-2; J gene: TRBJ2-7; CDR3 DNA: TGTGCCAGCAGCCTCACAGGGTTCGAGCAGTACTTC; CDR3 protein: CASSLTGFEQYF
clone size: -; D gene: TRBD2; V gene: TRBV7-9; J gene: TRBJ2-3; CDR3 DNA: TGTGCCAGCAGCTTACCTAGCGGGTTCGCAGATACGCAGTATTTT; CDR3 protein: CASSLPSGFADTQYF
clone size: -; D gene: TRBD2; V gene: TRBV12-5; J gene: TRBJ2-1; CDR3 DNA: TGTGCTAGTGGTTTGGTTACGGGGGGGCGGAACGTCAATGAGCAGTTCTTC; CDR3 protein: CASGLVTGGRNVNEQFF
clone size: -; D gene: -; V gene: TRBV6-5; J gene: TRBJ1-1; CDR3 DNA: TGTGCCAGCAGTTACATCCGCGCGAACACTGAAGCTTTCTTT; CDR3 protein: CASSYIRANTEAFF
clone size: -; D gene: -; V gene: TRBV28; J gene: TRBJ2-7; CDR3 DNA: TGTGCCAGCAACAGGGCAGGGAGCTACGAGCAGTACTTC; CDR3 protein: CASNRAGSYEQYF
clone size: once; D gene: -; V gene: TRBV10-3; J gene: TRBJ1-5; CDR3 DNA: TGTGCCACCGAAGACGGACTAAGCAATCAGCCCCAGCATTTT; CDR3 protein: CATEDGLSNQPQHF
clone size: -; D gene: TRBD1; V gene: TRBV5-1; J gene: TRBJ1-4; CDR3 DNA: TGCGCCAGCGCACAGGGGCCAACTAATGAAAAACTGTTTTTT; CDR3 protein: CASAQGPTNEKLFF
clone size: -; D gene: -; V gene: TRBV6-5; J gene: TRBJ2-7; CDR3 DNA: TGTGCCACCTCTCAGGGTCCCTACGAGCAGTACTTC; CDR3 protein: CATSQGPYEQYF
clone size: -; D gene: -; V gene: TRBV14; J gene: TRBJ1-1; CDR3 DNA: TGTGCCAGCAGCCAAGTCCCGGGAACTGAAGCTTTCTTT; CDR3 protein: CASSQVPGTEAFF
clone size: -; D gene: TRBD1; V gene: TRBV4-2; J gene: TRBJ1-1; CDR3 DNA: TGTGCCAGCAGCCAAGATGCGTCCAAGGACAGGGCAACTTTCTTT; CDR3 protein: CASSQDASKDRATFF
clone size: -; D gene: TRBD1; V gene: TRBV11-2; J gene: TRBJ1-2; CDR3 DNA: TGTGCCAGCAGCTTAGGACAGGGATGGGGCTACACCTTC; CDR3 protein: CASSLGQGWGYTF
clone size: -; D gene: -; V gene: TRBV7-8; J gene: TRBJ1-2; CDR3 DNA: TGTGCCAGCAGCCACAGTGTGGTAGGCGGCTACACCTTC; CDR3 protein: CASSHSVVGGYTF
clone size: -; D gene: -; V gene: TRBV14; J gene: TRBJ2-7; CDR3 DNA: TGTGCCAGCAGCCCCTTGCAGGAGCAGTACTTC; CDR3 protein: CASSPLQEQYF
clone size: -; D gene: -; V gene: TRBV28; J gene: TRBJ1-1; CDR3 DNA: TGTGCCAGCAGTCCATCCCACAGGTCCGAAGCTTTCTTT; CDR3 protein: CASSPSHRSEAFF
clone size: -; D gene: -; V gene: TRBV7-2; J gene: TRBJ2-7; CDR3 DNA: TGTGCCAGCAGTCAATTCTACGAGCAGTACTTC; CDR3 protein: CASSQFYEQYF
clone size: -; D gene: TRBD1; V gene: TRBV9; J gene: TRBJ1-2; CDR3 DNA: TGTGCCAGCAGCCGGACAGGGAGCTATGGCTACACCTTC; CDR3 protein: CASSRTGSYGYTF
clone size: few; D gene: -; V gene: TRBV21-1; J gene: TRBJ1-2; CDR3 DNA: TGTGCCAGCAGCAAAAAGGGGGCAAGTGGCTACACCTTC; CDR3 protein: CASSKKGASGYTF
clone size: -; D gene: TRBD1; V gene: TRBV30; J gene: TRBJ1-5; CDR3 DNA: TGTGCCTGGAGTCCGGGACAGGGTAATCAGCCCCAGCATTTT; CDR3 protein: CAWSPGQGNQPQHF
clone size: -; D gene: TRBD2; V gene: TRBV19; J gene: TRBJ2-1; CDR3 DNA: TGTGCCAGTAAGATCGGGGGGGGTTCCTACAATGAGCAGTTCTTC; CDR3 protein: CASKIGGGSYNEQFF
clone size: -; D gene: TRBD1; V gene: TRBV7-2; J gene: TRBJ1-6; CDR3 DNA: TGTGCCAGCAGCTTAAATGGAGGGGGCGATAATTCACCCCTCCACTTT; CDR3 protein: CASSLNGGGDNSPLHF
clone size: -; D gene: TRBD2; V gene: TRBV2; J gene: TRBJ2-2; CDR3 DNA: TGTGCCAGCGGGACTAGCGGGGCCGGGGAGCTGTTTTTT; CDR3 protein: CASGTSGAGELFF
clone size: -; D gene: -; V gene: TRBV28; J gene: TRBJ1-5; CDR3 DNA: TGTGCCAGCAGTCCAGGGCCCTCGCAGGGTGAAGATCAGCCCCAGCATTTT; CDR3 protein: CASSPGPSQGEDQPQHF